This T cell receptor (beta chain) stems from a study of OX40 agonist ivuxolimab in advanced cancers. Overall study: In three patients, partial responses were observed, one with hepatocellular carcinoma and two with cutaneous melanoma.

Here immunoSEQ multiplex PCR was the method, and the copy in TCRdb shows in-frame clones only, minus some. This sample has 35,000 to 45,000 clones, with about 90% found just once. General study points: Those patients achieving a partial response at 0.1-3.0 mg/kg showed among the lowest clonal expansion. Doses of 0.1 to 3.0 mg/kg were accompanied by clonal expansion of CD4+ and CD8+ blood T cells by week 6.

Per germline, CDR1 MNHEY and CDR2 SMNVEV (reference sequence). This CDR3 spans 12 amino acids. V lost 3 bases and J 0 bases, leaving 1 base between the germline ends. In regard to this clone: The antigen remains unidentified. Other nucleotide sequences in the sample specify the same CDR3.

Patients were ruled out by autoimmune disease history or systemic immunosuppression. The chain is built from TRBV27 and TRBJ2-3; D not certain. This TCR derives from an adult with an advanced solid tumor such as melanoma, head and neck, liver or kidney cancer. The sequences come from CD4+ or CD8+ T cells sorted from blood, collected in a trial of the OX40 agonist ivuxolimab. The CDR3 protein is CASSLSTDTQYF. The CDR3 nucleotides read TGTGCCAGCAGTTTGAGCACAGATACGCAGTATTTT.